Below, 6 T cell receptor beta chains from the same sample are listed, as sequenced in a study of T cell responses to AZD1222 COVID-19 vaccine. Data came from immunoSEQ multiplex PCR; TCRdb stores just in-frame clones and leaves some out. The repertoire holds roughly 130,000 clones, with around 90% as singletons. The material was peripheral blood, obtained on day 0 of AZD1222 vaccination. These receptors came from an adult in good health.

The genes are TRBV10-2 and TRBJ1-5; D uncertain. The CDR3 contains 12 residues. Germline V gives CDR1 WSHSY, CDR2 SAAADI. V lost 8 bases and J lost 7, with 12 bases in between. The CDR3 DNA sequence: TGCGCCAGCGGGGAGTGGGAGCAGCCCCAGCATTTT. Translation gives CASGEWEQPQHF.

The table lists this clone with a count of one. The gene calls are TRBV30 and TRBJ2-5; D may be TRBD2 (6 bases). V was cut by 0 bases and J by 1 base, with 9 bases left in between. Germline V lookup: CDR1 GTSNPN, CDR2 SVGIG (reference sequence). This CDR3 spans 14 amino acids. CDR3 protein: CAWSVGGTQETQYF. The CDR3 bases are TGTGCCTGGAGTGTCGGGGGTACCCAAGAGACCCAGTACTTC.

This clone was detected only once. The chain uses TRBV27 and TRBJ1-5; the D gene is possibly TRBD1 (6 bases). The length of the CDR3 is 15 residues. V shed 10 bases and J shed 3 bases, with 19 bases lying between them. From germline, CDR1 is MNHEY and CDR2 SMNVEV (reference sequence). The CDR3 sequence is CAIHRPGANNQPQHF. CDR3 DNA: TGTGCCATACATCGGCCAGGGGCAAACAATCAGCCCCAGCATTTT.

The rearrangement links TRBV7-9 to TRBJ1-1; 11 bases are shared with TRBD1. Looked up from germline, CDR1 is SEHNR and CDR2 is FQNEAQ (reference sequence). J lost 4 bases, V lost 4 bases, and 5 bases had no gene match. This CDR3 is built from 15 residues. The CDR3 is CASSSGTGGTTEAFF. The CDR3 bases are TGTGCCAGCAGCTCCGGGACAGGGGGGACCACTGAAGCTTTCTTT. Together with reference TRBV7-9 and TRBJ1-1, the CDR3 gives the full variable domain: DTGVSQNPRHKITKRGQNVTFRCDPISEHNRLYWYRQTLGQGPEFLTYFQNEAQLEKSRLLSDRFSAERPKGSFSTLEIQRTEQGDSAMYLCASSSGTGGTTEAFFGQGTRLTVV.

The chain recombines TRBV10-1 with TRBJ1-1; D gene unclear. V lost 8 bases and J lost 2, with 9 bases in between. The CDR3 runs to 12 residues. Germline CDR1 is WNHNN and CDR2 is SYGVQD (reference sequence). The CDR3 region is CASGSGNTEAFF. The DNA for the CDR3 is TGCGCCAGCGGATCGGGAAACACTGAAGCTTTCTTT.

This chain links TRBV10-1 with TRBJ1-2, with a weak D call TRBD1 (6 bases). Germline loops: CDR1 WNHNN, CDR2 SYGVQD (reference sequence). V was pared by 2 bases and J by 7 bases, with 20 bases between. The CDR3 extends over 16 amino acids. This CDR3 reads CASSERTGGAEGGYTF. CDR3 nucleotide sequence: TGCGCCAGCAGTGAGAGGACTGGGGGGGCGGAGGGTGGCTACACCTTC.